These 17 T cell receptor beta chains share one sample of origin, sequenced in a study of T cells in Graves' hyperthyroidism and ophthalmopathy. RNA transcripts were the template for amplifying TCR beta CDR3 regions. HTBI primers were the set used in a first-round RT-PCR of the TCR CDR3. Each CDR3 protein gets one entry after TCRdb re-called the multiplex PCR reads with MiXCR. Here the sample spans 530,000 or so distinct CDR3 sequences, around a quarter being singletons. The sequencing sample was made of blood. The origin of the receptors is a woman in her twenties or thirties with Graves' ophthalmopathy.

This clonotype was seen many times. The V gene is TRBV12-3 or TRBV12-4, the J gene TRBJ1-1; 7 bases fit TRBD1. Trimming cost V 3 bases and J 7 bases; bases outside gene matches: 5. The CDR3 covers 13 residues. The CDR3 DNA sequence: TGTGCCAGCAGTTTCGGTCAGGGGGTTGAAGCTTTCTTT. Protein sequence: CASSFGQGVEAFF.

This clonotype was detected many times. The chain links TRBV12-3 or TRBV12-4 to TRBJ2-2; D not certain. CDR3 length: 13 amino acids. The V and J ends lost 5 bases and 1 base respectively, with 5 bases between them. Here the CDR3 DNA reads TGTGCCAGCAGTCCTCTGAACACCGGGGAGCTGTTTTTT. Residues: CASSPLNTGELFF.

Concerning this clonotype itself: This may be a read error: a much more frequent sequence differs by one nucleotide. This chain connects TRBV7-3 to TRBJ2-7; maybe TRBD2 (6 bases). The CDR3 sequence is 14 residues long. The germline CDR1 and CDR2 sequences are SGHTA and FQGTGA. V shed 5 bases and J shed 3 bases, with 14 bases lying between them. CDR3 DNA sequence: TGTGCCAGCAGCCCTTCCGGGAGACTCTACGAGCAGTACTTC. Translation: CASSPSGRLYEQYF.

In this sample, this clonotype turned up many times. The chain joins TRBV19 to TRBJ1-2; TRBD1 might be the D (5 bases). There are 13 residues in the CDR3. V was cut by 5 bases and J by 4 bases, with 11 bases left in between. CDR1 LNHDA and CDR2 SQIVND come from the germline V gene (reference sequence). CDR3 residues: CASSGGSLYGYTF. In nucleotides, the CDR3 is TGTGCCAGTAGTGGGGGTTCCCTCTATGGCTACACCTTC.

The rearrangement links TRBV4-1 to TRBJ2-7; no clear D. The length of the CDR3 is 16 residues. Trimming shortened V by 3 bases and J by 0 bases, and 15 bases separated the two germline ends. From germline, CDR1 is MGHRA and CDR2 YSYEKL. The CDR3 protein is CASSHGRVASSYEQYF. The CDR3 DNA sequence: TGCGCCAGCAGCCACGGAAGGGTAGCCTCCTCCTACGAGCAGTACTTC.

There are a few counts of this clonotype. J is TRBJ2-3 and V is TRBV10-1; D gene unclear. Trimming cost V 0 bases and J 9 bases, with 10 bases left between them. CDR3 length: 13 residues. CDR1 is WNHNN and CDR2 is SYGVQD in the germline V gene (reference sequence). The CDR3: CASSESMRTTQYF. CDR3 sequence (DNA): TGCGCCAGCAGTGAGTCGATGAGGACGACGCAGTATTTT.

This clonotype was counted many times. The chain carries TRBV29-1 and TRBJ1-2; D gene uncertain. Germline-derived CDR1 and CDR2 are SQVTM and ANQGSEA. The V end lost 4 bases, the J end lost 6 bases, and 12 bases lay between the germline ends. The CDR3 length is 12 residues. The CDR3 reads CSVVGRSDGYTF. CDR3 coding DNA: TGCAGCGTTGTAGGCAGGAGCGATGGCTACACCTTC.

There are many counts of this clonotype. The chain combines TRBV11-2 with TRBJ2-7, with D uncertain. CDR3 length equals 14 residues. Germline CDR1 is SGHAT and CDR2 is FQNNGV. The V end was cut by 4 bases, the J end by 2 bases, with 12 bases between. In DNA form, the CDR3 reads TGTGCCAGCAGCTCCCTCTTAACCACCTACGAGCAGTACTTC. This gives the protein CASSSLLTTYEQYF.

Turning to this clonotype: It is likely a read error, because the conserved phenylalanine at the end of the CDR3 is missing. This chain joins TRBV12-3 or TRBV12-4 and TRBJ1-5; a weak D match, TRBD1 (5 bases). This CDR3 comprises 12 residues. The germline V and J ends were trimmed by 6 bases and 2 bases, with 5 bases remaining between them. The CDR3 protein is CASRQGNQPQHL. CDR3 nucleotide sequence: TGTGCCAGCAGACAGGGCAATCAGCCCCAGCATTTG.

The chain couples TRBV12-3 or TRBV12-4 to TRBJ2-7; weak D call: TRBD1 (5 bases). CDR3 length equals 13 residues. V was cut by 7 bases and J by 1 base, with 11 bases left in between. The CDR3 DNA reads TGTGCCAGCACCGATCGACAGTCCTACGAGCAGTACTTC. It codes for CASTDRQSYEQYF.

This clonotype was seen at least ten times. The rearrangement uses TRBV10-3 and TRBJ1-2; D remains unclear. The CDR3 is 13 amino acids. V was shortened by 2 bases and J by 3 bases, with 7 bases between the two germline ends. Germline V gene sequence: CDR1 ENHRY, CDR2 SYGVKD. The CDR3, as DNA: TGTGCCATCAGTGAGAACGGGTACTATGGCTACACCTTC. Protein product: CAISENGYYGYTF.

A few counts support this clonotype. This chain links TRBV29-1 with TRBJ2-5; possible D gene TRBD2, 6 bases. Germline values: CDR1 SQVTM, CDR2 ANQGSEA. This CDR3 has 12 amino acids. Trimming cost V 4 bases and J 7 bases, with 13 bases left between them. This chain's CDR3 is CSVGGEEGTQYF. The DNA for the CDR3 is TGCAGCGTTGGAGGGGAGGAAGGGACCCAGTACTTC.

On this clonotype: This CDR3 fails to terminate in the conserved phenylalanine or tryptophan, so it likely reflects a read error. V usage is TRBV6-2 or TRBV6-3 and J usage is TRBJ1-1; unclear D gene. With 7 bases removed from V and 2 bases from J, the gap between germline ends came to 14 bases. This CDR3 has 14 amino acids. Germline V gene sequence: CDR1 MNHEY, CDR2 SVGEGT. CDR3 sequence (DNA): TGTGCCAGCACCTCCGTCAGAGTTAACACTGAAGCTTTCGTT. This gives the protein CASTSVRVNTEAFV.

The sample holds many counts of this clonotype. This rearrangement joins TRBV12-3 or TRBV12-4 to TRBJ1-2, with D unresolved. V lost 3 bases, J lost 8 bases, and 13 bases lay in between. The CDR3 sequence is 13 residues long. The CDR3 coding sequence is TGTGCCAGCAGTTTCGGACCTCTCGAAGGCTACACCTTC. Amino acid sequence: CASSFGPLEGYTF.

The rearrangement links TRBV5-6 to TRBJ1-2; TRBD1 aligns across 7 bases. The germline gives CDR1 SGHDT, CDR2 YYEEEE. The CDR3 has 13 amino acids. Trimming cost V 0 bases and J 10 bases; bases outside gene matches: 6. CDR3 nucleotide sequence: TGTGCCAGCAGCTTGGGCCAGGGGGACGACTACACCTTC. Its translation is CASSLGQGDDYTF.

This clonotype has ten or more counts. This chain links TRBV24-1 with TRBJ2-2; no clear D. Trimming pared 7 bases from V and 8 bases from J, leaving 13 bases between. CDR1 and CDR2 (germline): KGHDR, SFDVKD. This CDR3 is built from 13 residues. CDR3 DNA sequence: TGTGCCACCAGGGCCCGCGTCTCAGGGGAGCTGTTTTTT. This sequence encodes CATRARVSGELFF.

The chain carries TRBV11-2 and TRBJ2-3; D gene uncertain. V lost 3 bases and J 0 bases, leaving 10 bases between the germline ends. Germline lookup yields CDR1 SGHAT and CDR2 FQNNGV. The CDR3 is 15 residues long. For the CDR3, the DNA is TGTGCCAGCAGCTTTGTATCCCCAAGCACAGATACGCAGTATTTT. Translating it yields CASSFVSPSTDTQYF.